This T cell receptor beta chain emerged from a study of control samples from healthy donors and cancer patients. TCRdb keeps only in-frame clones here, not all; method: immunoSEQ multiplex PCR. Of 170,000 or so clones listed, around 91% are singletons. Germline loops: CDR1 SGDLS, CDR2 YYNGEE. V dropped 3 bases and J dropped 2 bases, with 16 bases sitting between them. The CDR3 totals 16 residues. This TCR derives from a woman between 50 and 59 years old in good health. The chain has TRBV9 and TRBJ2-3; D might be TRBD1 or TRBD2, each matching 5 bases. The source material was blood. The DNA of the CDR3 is TGTGCCAGCAGCGAGAGGGTAAGGGGTCCCACAGATACGCAGTATTTT. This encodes CASSERVRGPTDTQYF. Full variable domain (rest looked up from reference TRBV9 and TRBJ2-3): DSGVTQTPKHLITATGQRVTLRCSPRSGDLSVYWYQQSLDQGLQFLIQYYNGEERAKGNILERFSAQQFPDLHSELNLSSLELGDSALYFCASSERVRGPTDTQYFGPGTRLTVL.